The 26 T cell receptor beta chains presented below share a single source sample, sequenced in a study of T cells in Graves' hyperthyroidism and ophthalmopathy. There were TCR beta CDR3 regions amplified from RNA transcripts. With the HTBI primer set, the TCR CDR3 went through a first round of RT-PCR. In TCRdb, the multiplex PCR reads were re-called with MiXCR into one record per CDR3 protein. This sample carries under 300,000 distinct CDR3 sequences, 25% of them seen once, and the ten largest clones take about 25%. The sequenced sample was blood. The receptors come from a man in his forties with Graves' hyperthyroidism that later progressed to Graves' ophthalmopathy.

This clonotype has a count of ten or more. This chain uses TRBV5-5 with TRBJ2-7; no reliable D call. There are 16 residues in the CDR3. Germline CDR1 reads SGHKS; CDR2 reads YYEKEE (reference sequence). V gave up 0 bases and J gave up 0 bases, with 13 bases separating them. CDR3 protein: CASSLAFDSSSYEQYF. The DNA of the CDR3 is TGTGCCAGCAGCTTGGCCTTTGATTCAAGCTCCTACGAGCAGTACTTC.

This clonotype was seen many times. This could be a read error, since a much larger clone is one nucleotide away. CDR3 in DNA: TGTGCCAGCAATTTTGGGACTAGTGAGGGCGGGGAGCTGTTTTTT. Residues: CASNFGTSEGGELFF. The V and J genes are TRBV12-3 or TRBV12-4 and TRBJ2-2; 8 nucleotides match TRBD2. The CDR3 runs 15 residues. V lost 7 bases, J lost 7 bases, and 11 bases stayed unmatched.

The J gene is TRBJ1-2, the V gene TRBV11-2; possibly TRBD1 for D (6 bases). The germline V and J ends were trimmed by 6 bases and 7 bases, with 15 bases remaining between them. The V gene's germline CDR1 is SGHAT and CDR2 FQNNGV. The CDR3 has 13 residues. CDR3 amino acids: CASRGTPILGYTF. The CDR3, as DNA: TGTGCCAGCAGGGGGACACCCATCCTTGGCTACACCTTC.

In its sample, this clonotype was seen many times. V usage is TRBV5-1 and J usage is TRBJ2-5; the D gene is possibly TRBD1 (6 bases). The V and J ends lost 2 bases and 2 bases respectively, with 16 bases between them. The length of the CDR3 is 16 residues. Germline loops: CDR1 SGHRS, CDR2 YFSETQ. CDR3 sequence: CASSLLPARGQETQYF. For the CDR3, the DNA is TGCGCCAGCAGCTTATTACCGGCTAGGGGGCAAGAGACCCAGTACTTC.

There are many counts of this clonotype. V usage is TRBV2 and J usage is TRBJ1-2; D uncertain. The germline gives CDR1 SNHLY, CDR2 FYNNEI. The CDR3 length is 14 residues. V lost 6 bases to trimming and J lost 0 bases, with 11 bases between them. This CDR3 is CASRYDTSNYGYTF. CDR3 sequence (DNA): TGTGCCAGCAGATACGACACCTCTAACTATGGCTACACCTTC.

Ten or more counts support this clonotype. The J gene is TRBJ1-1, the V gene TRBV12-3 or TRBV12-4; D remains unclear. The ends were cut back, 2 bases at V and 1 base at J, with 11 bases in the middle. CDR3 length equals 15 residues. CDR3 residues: CASSLYGSQNTEAFF. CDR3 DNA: TGTGCCAGCAGTTTATACGGCAGCCAGAACACTGAAGCTTTCTTT.

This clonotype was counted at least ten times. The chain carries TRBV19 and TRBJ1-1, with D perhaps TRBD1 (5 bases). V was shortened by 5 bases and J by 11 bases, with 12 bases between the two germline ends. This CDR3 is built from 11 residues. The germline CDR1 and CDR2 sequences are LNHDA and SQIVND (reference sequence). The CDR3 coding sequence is TGTGCCAGTAGTCAATCCGGGGCTGCTTTCTTT. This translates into CASSQSGAAFF.

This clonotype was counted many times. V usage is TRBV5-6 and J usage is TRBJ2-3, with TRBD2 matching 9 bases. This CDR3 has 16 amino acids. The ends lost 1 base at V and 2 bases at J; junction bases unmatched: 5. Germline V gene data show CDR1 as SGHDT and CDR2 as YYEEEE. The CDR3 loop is CASSLQREAPTDTQYF. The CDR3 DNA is TGTGCCAGCAGCTTGCAGCGGGAGGCACCCACAGATACGCAGTATTTT.

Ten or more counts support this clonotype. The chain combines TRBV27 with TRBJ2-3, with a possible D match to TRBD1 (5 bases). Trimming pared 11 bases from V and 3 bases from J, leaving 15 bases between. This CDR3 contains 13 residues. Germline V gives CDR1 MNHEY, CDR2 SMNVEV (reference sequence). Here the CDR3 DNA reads TGTGCCGTATCCCAGGGTGGTACAGATACGCAGTATTTT. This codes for CAVSQGGTDTQYF.

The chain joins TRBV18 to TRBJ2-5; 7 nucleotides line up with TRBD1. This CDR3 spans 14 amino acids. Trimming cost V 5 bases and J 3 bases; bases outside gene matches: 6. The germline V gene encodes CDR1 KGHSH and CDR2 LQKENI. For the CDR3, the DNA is TGTGCCAGCTCAACGGGACAGTCCAAAGAGACCCAGTACTTC. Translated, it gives CASSTGQSKETQYF. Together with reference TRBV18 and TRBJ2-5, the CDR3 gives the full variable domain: NAGVMQNPRHLVRRRGQEARLRCSPMKGHSHVYWYRQLPEEGLKFMVYLQKENIIDESGMPKERFSAEFPKEGPSILRIQQVVRGDSAAYFCASSTGQSKETQYFGPGTRLLVL.

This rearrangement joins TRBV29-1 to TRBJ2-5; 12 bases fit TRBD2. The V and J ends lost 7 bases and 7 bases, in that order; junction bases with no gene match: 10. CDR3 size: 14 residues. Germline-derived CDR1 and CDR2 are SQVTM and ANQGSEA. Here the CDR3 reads CSATPSGREGTQYF. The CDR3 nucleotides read TGCAGCGCTACACCTAGCGGGAGGGAGGGGACCCAGTACTTC.

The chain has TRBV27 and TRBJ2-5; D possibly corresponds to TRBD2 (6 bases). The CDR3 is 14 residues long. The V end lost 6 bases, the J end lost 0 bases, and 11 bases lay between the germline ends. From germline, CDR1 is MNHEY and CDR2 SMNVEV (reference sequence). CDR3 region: CASSERENQETQYF. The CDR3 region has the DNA TGTGCCAGCAGCGAACGGGAGAACCAAGAGACCCAGTACTTC.

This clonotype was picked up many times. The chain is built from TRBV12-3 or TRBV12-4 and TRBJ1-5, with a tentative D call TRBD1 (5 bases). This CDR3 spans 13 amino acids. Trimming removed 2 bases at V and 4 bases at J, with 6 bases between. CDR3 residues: CASSLRQNQPQHF. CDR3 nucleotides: TGTGCCAGCAGTTTACGACAGAATCAGCCCCAGCATTTT.

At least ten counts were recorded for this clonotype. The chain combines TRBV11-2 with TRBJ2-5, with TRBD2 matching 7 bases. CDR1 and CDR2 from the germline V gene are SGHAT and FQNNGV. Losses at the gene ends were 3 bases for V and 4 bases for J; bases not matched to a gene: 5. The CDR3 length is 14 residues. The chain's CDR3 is CASSFGGGRETQYF. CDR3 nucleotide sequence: TGTGCCAGCAGCTTCGGGGGAGGGCGAGAGACCCAGTACTTC.

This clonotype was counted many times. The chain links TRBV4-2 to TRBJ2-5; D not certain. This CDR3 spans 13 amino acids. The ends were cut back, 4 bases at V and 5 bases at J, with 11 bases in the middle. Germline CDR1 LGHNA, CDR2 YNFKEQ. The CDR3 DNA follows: TGTGCCAGCAGCCCGGAGAGGCTGGAGACCCAGTACTTC. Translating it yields CASSPERLETQYF.

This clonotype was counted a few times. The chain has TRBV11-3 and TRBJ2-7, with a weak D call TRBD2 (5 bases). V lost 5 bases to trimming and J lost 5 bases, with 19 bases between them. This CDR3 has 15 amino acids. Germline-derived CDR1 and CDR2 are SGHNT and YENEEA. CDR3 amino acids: CASSPPAGGWHEQYF. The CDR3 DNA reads TGTGCCAGCAGCCCCCCGGCGGGTGGGTGGCACGAGCAGTACTTC.

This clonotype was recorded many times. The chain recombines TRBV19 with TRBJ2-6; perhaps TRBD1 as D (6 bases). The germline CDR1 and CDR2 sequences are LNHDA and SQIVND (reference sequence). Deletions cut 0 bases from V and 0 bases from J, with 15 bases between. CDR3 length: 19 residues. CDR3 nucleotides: TGTGCCAGTAGTATAGATCTTGGGACAAAGGACTCTGGGGCCAACGTCCTGACTTTC. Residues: CASSIDLGTKDSGANVLTF.

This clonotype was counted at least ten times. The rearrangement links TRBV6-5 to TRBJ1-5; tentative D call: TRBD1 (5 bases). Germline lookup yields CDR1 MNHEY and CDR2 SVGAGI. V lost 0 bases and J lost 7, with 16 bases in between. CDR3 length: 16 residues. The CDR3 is CASSYSPAGPGQPQHF. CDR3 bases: TGTGCCAGCAGTTACTCCCCCGCAGGGCCAGGACAGCCCCAGCATTTT.

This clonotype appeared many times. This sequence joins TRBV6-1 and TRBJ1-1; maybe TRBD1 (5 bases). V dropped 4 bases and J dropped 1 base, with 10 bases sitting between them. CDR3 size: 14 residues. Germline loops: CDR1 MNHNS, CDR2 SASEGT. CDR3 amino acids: CASSVQVRNTEAFF. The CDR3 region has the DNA TGTGCCAGCAGTGTACAGGTTCGGAACACTGAAGCTTTCTTT.

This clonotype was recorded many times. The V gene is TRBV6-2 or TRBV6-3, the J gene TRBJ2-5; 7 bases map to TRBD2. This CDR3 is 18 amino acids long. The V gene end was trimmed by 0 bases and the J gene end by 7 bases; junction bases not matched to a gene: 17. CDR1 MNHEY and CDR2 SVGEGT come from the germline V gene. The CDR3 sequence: CASSYSTLAEIGKGTQYF. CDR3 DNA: TGTGCCAGCAGTTACTCGACCCTAGCGGAGATTGGAAAGGGGACCCAGTACTTC.

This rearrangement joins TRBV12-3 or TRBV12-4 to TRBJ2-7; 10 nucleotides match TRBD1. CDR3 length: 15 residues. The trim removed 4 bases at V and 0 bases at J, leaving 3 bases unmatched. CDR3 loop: CASSWTGGASYEQYF. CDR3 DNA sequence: TGTGCCAGCAGTTGGACAGGGGGGGCCTCCTACGAGCAGTACTTC.

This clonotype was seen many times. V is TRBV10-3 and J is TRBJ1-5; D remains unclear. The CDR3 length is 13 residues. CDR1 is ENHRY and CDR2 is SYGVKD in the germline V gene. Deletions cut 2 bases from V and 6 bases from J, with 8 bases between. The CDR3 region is CAISEQDGQPQHF. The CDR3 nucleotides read TGTGCCATCAGTGAGCAAGACGGTCAGCCCCAGCATTTT.

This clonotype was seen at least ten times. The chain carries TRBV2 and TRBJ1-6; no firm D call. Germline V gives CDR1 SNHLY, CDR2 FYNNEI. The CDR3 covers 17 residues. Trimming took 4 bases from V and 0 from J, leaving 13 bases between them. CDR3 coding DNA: TGTGCCAGCAGTGGGGCTCGGCGAACCTCCTATAATTCACCCCTCCACTTT. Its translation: CASSGARRTSYNSPLHF.

CDR3 nucleotides: TGTGCCAGCAGGACGGGTGCCAACGTCCTGACTTTC. Its translation is CASRTGANVLTF. V and J are TRBV6-2 or TRBV6-3 and TRBJ2-6; D remains ambiguous. CDR1 is MNHEY, CDR2 SVGEGT, per germline. The CDR3 loop spans 12 amino acids. With 6 bases removed from V and 7 bases from J, the gap between germline ends came to 7 bases.

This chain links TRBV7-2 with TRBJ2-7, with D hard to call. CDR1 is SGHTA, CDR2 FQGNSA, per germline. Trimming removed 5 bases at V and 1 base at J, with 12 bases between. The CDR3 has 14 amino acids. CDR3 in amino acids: CASSHDAGSYEQYF. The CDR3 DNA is TGTGCCAGCAGCCATGATGCCGGGTCCTACGAGCAGTACTTC.

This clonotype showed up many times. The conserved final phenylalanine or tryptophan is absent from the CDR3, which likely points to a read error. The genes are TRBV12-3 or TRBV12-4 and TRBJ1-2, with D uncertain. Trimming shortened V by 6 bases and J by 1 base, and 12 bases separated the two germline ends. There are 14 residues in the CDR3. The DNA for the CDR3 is TGTGCCAGCAGACCCGGACCTGATAACTATGGCTACACCTAC. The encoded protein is CASRPGPDNYGYTY.